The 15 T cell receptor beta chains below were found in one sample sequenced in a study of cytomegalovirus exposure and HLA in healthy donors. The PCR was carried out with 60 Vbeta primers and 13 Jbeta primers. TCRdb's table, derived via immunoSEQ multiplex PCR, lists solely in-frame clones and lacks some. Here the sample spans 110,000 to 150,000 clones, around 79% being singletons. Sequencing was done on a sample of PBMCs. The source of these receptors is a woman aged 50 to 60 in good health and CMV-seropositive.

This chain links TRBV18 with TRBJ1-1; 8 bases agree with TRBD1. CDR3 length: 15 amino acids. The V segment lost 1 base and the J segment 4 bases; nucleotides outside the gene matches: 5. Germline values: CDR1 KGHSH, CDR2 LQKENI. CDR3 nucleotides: TGTGCCAGCTCACCACTGGGCGGACAGGGCACTGAAGCTTTCTTT. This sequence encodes CASSPLGGQGTEAFF.

The CDR3 DNA is TGTGCCAGCTCCCCAACCCCCGACAGTTCTAATCAGCCCCAGCATTTT. This sequence encodes CASSPTPDSSNQPQHF. The genes are TRBV9 and TRBJ1-5, with D possibly TRBD1 on 5 matching bases. This CDR3 comprises 16 residues. CDR1 SGDLS and CDR2 YYNGEE come from the germline V gene. Trimming shortened V by 7 bases and J by 4 bases, and 21 bases separated the two germline ends.

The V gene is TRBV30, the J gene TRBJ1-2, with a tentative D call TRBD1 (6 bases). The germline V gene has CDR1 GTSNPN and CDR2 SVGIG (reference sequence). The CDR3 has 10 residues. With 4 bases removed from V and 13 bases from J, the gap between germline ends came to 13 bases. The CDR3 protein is CAWNDRLFTF. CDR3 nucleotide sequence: TGTGCCTGGAATGACAGGCTTTTCACCTTC. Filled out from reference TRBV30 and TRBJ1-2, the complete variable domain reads SQTIHQWPATLVQPVGSPLSLECTVEGTSNPNLYWYRQAAGRGLQLLFYSVGIGQISSEVPQNLSASRPQDRQFILSSKKLLLSDSGFYLCAWNDRLFTFGSGTRLTVV.

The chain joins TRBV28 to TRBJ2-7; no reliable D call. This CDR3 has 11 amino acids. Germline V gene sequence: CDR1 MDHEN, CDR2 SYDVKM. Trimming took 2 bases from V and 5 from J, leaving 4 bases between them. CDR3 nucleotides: TGTGCCAGCAGTTTACTCGACGAGCAGTACTTC. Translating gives CASSLLDEQYF. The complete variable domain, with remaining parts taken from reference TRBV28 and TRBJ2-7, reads DVKVTQSSRYLVKRTGEKVFLECVQDMDHENMFWYRQDPGLGLRLIYFSYDVKMKEKGDIPEGYSVSREKKERFSLILESASTNQTSMYLCASSLLDEQYFGPGTRLTVT.

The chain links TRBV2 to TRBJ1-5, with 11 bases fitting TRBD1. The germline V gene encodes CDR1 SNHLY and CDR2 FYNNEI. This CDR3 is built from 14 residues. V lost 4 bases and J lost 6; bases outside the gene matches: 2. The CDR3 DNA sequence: TGTGCCAGCAGTGGGGACAGGGGGATTCAGCCCCAGCATTTT. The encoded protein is CASSGDRGIQPQHF.

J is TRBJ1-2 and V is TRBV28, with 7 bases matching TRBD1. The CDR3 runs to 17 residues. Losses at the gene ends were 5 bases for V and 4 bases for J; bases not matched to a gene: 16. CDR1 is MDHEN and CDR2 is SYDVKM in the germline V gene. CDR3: CASSGPGTANSAYGYTF. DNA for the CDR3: TGTGCCAGCAGTGGACCCGGGACAGCTAACAGTGCCTATGGCTACACCTTC.

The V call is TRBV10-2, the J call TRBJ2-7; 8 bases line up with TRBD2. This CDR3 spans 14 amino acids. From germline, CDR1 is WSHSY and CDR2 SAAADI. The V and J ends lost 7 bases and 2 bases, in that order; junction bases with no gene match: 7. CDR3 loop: CASNLAGGPYEQYF. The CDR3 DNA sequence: TGCGCCAGCAATTTGGCGGGGGGCCCCTACGAGCAGTACTTC.

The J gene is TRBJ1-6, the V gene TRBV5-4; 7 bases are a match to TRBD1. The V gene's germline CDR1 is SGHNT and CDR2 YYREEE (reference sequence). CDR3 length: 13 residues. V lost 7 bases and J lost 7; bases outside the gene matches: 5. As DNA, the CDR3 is TGTGCCAGCGGATGGGACAGAAATTCACCCCTCCACTTT. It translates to CASGWDRNSPLHF.

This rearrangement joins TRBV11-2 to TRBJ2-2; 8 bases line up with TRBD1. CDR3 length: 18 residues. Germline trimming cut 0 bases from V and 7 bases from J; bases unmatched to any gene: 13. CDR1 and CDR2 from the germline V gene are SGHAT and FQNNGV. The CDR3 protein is CASSLEPPSAGGFGELFF. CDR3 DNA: TGTGCCAGCAGCTTAGAGCCCCCCTCGGCAGGGGGCTTCGGGGAGCTGTTTTTT.

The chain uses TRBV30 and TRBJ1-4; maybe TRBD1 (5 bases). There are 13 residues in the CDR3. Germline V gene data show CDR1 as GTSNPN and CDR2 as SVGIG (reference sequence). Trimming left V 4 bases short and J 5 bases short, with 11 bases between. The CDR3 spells CAWTLGLNEKLFF. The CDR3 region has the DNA TGTGCCTGGACTCTGGGGCTGAATGAAAAACTGTTTTTT.

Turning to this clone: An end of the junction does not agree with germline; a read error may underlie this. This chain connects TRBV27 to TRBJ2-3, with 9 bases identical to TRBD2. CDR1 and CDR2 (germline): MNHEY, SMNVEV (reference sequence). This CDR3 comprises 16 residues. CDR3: CANSLGVAGGTDTQYF. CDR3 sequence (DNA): TGTGCCAACAGTTTAGGGGTAGCGGGGGGCACAGATACGCAGTATTTT.

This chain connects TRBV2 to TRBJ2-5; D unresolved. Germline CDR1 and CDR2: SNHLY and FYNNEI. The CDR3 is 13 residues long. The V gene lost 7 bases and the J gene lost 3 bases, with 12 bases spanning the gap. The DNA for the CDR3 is TGTGCCAGCACTCCAGAGGTTGAAGAGACCCAGTACTTC. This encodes CASTPEVEETQYF.

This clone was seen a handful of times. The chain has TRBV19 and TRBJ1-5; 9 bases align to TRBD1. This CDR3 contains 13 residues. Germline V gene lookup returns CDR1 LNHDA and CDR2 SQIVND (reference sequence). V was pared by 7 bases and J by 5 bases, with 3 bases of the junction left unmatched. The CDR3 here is CASTWTGDQPQHF. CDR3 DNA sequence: TGTGCCAGTACCTGGACAGGGGATCAGCCCCAGCATTTT.

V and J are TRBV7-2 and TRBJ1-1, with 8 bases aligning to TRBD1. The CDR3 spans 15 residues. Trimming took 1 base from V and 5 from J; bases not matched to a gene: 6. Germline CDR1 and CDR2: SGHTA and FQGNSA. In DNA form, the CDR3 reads TGTGCCAGCAGCTTAGGAACAGGGGGATCGACTGAAGCTTTCTTT. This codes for CASSLGTGGSTEAFF.

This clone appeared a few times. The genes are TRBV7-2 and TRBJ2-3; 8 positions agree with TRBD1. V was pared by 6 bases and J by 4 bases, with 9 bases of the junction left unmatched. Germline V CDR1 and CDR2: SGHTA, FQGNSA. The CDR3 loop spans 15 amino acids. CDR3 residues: CASSVRGRGADTQYF. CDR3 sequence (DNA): TGTGCCAGCAGTGTCAGGGGGCGCGGAGCAGATACGCAGTATTTT. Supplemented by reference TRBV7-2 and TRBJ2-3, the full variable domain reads GAGVSQSPSNKVTEKGKDVELRCDPISGHTALYWYRQSLGQGLEFLIYFQGNSAPDKSGLPSDRFSAERTGGSVSTLTIQRTQQEDSAVYLCASSVRGRGADTQYFGPGTRLTVL.